These 25 T cell receptor beta chains originate from one sample sequenced in a study of CD8 T cells in ankylosing spondylitis. Study-level points and caveats: Characteristic, it appeared, of ankylosing spondylitis blood was a TCR beta motif of about eight highly homologous variants.

No antigen has been identified for these receptors. In TCRdb, the 5' RACE reads were re-called with MiXCR into one record per CDR3 protein. The sample lists 800,000 to 900,000 distinct CDR3 sequences, 10% to 15% occurring once. Material for sequencing was blood, either unsorted or a sorted T cell fraction (not recorded which). The origin of the receptors is a male donor with ankylosing spondylitis.

CDR3 sequence reads: CASTPPGTYEQYF. The CDR3 nucleotides are TGTGCCAGCACCCCCCCGGGGACCTACGAGCAGTACTTC. This chain links TRBV6-1 with TRBJ2-7; tentative D call: TRBD2 (5 bases). The CDR3 extends over 13 amino acids. The ends were cut back, 7 bases at V and 2 bases at J, with 12 bases in the middle. The germline gives CDR1 MNHNS, CDR2 SASEGT.

V is TRBV28 and J is TRBJ2-5; D is uncertain. V was trimmed by 2 bases and J by 5 bases, leaving 12 bases between them. The V gene's germline CDR1 is MDHEN and CDR2 SYDVKM. The CDR3 spans 14 residues. CDR3: CASSLMGSGETQYF. CDR3 sequence (DNA): TGTGCCAGCAGTTTAATGGGGTCCGGGGAGACCCAGTACTTC.

This clonotype was found many times. The rearrangement uses TRBV20-1 and TRBJ2-3; possibly TRBD1 for D (5 bases). Trimming took off 4 bases at V and 0 bases at J, with 8 bases between the two ends. CDR1 and CDR2 (germline): DFQATT, SNEGSKA (reference sequence). The CDR3 extends over 13 amino acids. CDR3 DNA sequence: TGCAGTGCTACCAAGGGGAGCACAGATACGCAGTATTTT. This codes for CSATKGSTDTQYF.

The chain employs TRBV16 and TRBJ2-5; unclear D gene. Germline CDR1 and CDR2: KGHSY and FQNENV. The CDR3 has 12 residues. Trimming took 3 bases from V and 5 from J, leaving 7 bases between them. The CDR3 DNA sequence: TGTGCCAGCAGCCACTACGAGGAGACCCAGTACTTC. Its protein product is CASSHYEETQYF.

This clonotype has at least ten counts. The V and J genes are TRBV7-8 and TRBJ1-2; no clear D. Trimming took 5 bases from V and 4 from J, leaving 29 bases between them. The germline V gene has CDR1 SGHVS and CDR2 FQNEAQ. The CDR3 extends over 19 amino acids. The CDR3 DNA reads TGTGCCAGCAGCCCAATCTCTAGAGACGAACACGCCAGTCGCTATGGCTACACCTTC. This sequence encodes CASSPISRDEHASRYGYTF.

The chain joins TRBV7-9 to TRBJ2-1; the match to TRBD1 covers 9 bases. In germline, CDR1 is SEHNR, CDR2 FQNEAQ (reference sequence). V lost 6 bases and J lost 6; bases outside the gene matches: 9. The length of the CDR3 is 15 residues. The CDR3 sequence: CASSSTGQGINEQFF. The CDR3 nucleotides are TGTGCCAGCAGTTCTACGGGACAGGGCATCAATGAGCAGTTCTTC.

There are a few counts of this clonotype. J is TRBJ2-7 and V is TRBV7-2; TRBD1 matches 11 bases. Per germline, CDR1 SGHTA and CDR2 FQGNSA. J lost 4 bases, V lost 1 base, and 3 bases had no gene match. The CDR3 length is 15 residues. The CDR3 is CASSLGTGGRYEQYF. CDR3 bases: TGTGCCAGCAGCTTAGGGACAGGGGGCCGGTACGAGCAGTACTTC.

This clonotype was counted only a few times. The chain combines TRBV7-3 with TRBJ2-7; D may be TRBD2 (6 bases). The CDR3 spans 15 residues. V lost 3 bases, J lost 8 bases, and 20 bases lay in between. Germline CDR1 SGHTA, CDR2 FQGTGA. Here the CDR3 reads CASSFASGTLGKQYF. The CDR3 DNA is TGTGCCAGCAGCTTTGCTTCCGGGACTCTGGGGAAGCAGTACTTC.

This chain links TRBV28 with TRBJ1-1, with no clear D. The germline V and J ends were trimmed by 5 bases and 0 bases, with 13 bases remaining between them. The germline gives CDR1 MDHEN, CDR2 SYDVKM. This CDR3 has 15 residues. The CDR3 sequence is CASSPMGRLNTEAFF. For the CDR3, the DNA is TGTGCCAGCAGTCCGATGGGAAGGCTGAACACTGAAGCTTTCTTT. The entire variable domain, with the rest obtained from reference TRBV28 and TRBJ1-1, is as follows: DVKVTQSSRYLVKRTGEKVFLECVQDMDHENMFWYRQDPGLGLRLIYFSYDVKMKEKGDIPEGYSVSREKKERFSLILESASTNQTSMYLCASSPMGRLNTEAFFGQGTRLTVV.

CDR3 bases: TGTGCCAGCAGTGAAGTGACAGGGGACGATTCACCCCTCCACTTT. This translates into CASSEVTGDDSPLHF. The rearrangement links TRBV6-1 to TRBJ1-6; 8 bases fit TRBD1. This CDR3 has 15 residues. After removal of 1 base from V and 8 bases from J, the junction contained 4 bases not matched to a gene. The germline V gene has CDR1 MNHNS and CDR2 SASEGT.

The sample holds one count of this clonotype. The V call is TRBV7-8, the J call TRBJ1-4; D not resolved. This CDR3 has 17 amino acids. Trimming pared 1 base from V and 0 bases from J, leaving 12 bases between. Germline V gene lookup returns CDR1 SGHVS and CDR2 FQNEAQ. CDR3 residues: CASSLVRYSATNEKLFF. CDR3 bases: TGTGCCAGCAGCTTAGTCCGCTATAGTGCAACTAATGAAAAACTGTTTTTT.

This clonotype occurred many times. The chain recombines TRBV20-1 with TRBJ2-3; 10 bases fit TRBD1. Trimming at V came to 7 bases and at J to 4 bases, leaving 8 bases not matched to a gene. This CDR3 region has 14 residues. Germline V lookup: CDR1 DFQATT, CDR2 SNEGSKA (reference sequence). For the CDR3, the DNA is TGCAGTGTCAGGAGGACAGGGGGTCCAGATACGCAGTATTTT. Its translation: CSVRRTGGPDTQYF.

J is TRBJ1-3 and V is TRBV27; 8 bases fit TRBD1. CDR3 length: 14 residues. The V and J ends lost 6 bases and 2 bases, in that order; junction bases with no gene match: 3. Germline V gene data show CDR1 as MNHEY and CDR2 as SMNVEV (reference sequence). CDR3: CASRLTGAGNTIYF. The CDR3 DNA reads as TGTGCCAGCAGGTTGACAGGGGCTGGAAACACCATATATTTT.

This clonotype was detected a few times. This CDR3 is CSAPRLPNTDTQYF. The CDR3 DNA is TGCAGTGCCCCACGGCTACCCAACACAGATACGCAGTATTTT. V is TRBV20-1 and J is TRBJ2-3; no definite D call. This CDR3 is 14 amino acids long. Trimming removed 6 bases from V and 2 bases from J, with 15 bases in between. In germline, CDR1 is DFQATT, CDR2 SNEGSKA (reference sequence).

A note on this clonotype: This may stem from a read error, because a much larger clone lies one nucleotide away. The chain links TRBV4-2 to TRBJ1-2, with 7 bases fitting TRBD1. The V and J ends lost 9 bases and 2 bases, in that order; junction bases with no gene match: 6. CDR3 size: 13 residues. The germline gives CDR1 LGHNA, CDR2 YNFKEQ. The CDR3 nucleotides read TGTGCCAGAACCACACAGGGGAACTATGGCTACACCTTC. Translated: CARTTQGNYGYTF.

This clonotype was seen a few times. V is TRBV20-1 and J is TRBJ1-1; weak D call: TRBD1 (6 bases). Germline V gene data show CDR1 as DFQATT and CDR2 as SNEGSKA (reference sequence). This CDR3 is built from 15 residues. The V end lost 6 bases, the J end lost 0 bases, and 17 bases lay between the germline ends. Here the CDR3 reads CSASGWTDLNTEAFF. The CDR3 DNA follows: TGCAGTGCCTCCGGTTGGACAGACCTGAACACTGAAGCTTTCTTT.

This clonotype was picked up a small number of times. The chain has TRBV7-3 and TRBJ2-2, with a weak D call TRBD1 (6 bases). Germline loops: CDR1 SGHTA, CDR2 FQGTGA. The length of the CDR3 is 14 residues. Trimming removed 4 bases from V and 7 bases from J, with 13 bases in between. CDR3 nucleotide sequence: TGTGCCAGCAGCTCGGACAGCTGGAACGGGGAGCTGTTTTTT. It specifies CASSSDSWNGELFF.

This clonotype was seen more than once but under ten times. In DNA form, the CDR3 reads TGTGCCAGCAGTCCCAGGGACAGAAACACCGGGGAGCTGTTTTTT. This codes for CASSPRDRNTGELFF. The V and J genes are TRBV12-3 or TRBV12-4 and TRBJ2-2; 7 bases align to TRBD1. This CDR3 comprises 15 residues. The V gene end was trimmed by 5 bases and the J gene end by 2 bases; junction bases not matched to a gene: 5.

The chain employs TRBV18 and TRBJ2-3; 8 positions match TRBD1. After removal of 0 bases from V and 4 bases from J, the junction contained 9 bases not matched to a gene. This CDR3 region has 17 residues. CDR1 is KGHSH, CDR2 LQKENI, per germline. CDR3 residues: CASSPPRGAGGPDTQYF. CDR3 nucleotide sequence: TGTGCCAGCTCACCACCGAGAGGGGCAGGGGGCCCAGATACGCAGTATTTT.

V gene TRBV4-1 combines with J gene TRBJ1-4, with no clear D. This CDR3 contains 15 residues. Germline assignment: CDR1 MGHRA and CDR2 YSYEKL. V lost 0 bases and J lost 8, with 13 bases in between. CDR3 bases: TGCGCCAGCAGCCAAGATCTTCTACGGATGGAAAAACTGTTTTTT. Amino acids: CASSQDLLRMEKLFF.

This clonotype was picked up a small number of times. The V gene is TRBV20-1, the J gene TRBJ2-7; 8 bases fit TRBD2. Trimming at V came to 0 bases and at J to 9 bases, leaving 16 bases not matched to a gene. The CDR3 covers 16 residues. CDR1 and CDR2 from the germline V gene are DFQATT and SNEGSKA (reference sequence). The CDR3 spells CSARDPNGRASRWQYF. In DNA form, the CDR3 reads TGCAGTGCTAGAGATCCGAACGGGAGGGCCTCGAGGTGGCAGTACTTC.

This clonotype was counted many times. The gene calls are TRBV7-9 and TRBJ1-3; D might be TRBD1 (5 bases). This CDR3 has 16 residues. Germline CDR1 reads SEHNR; CDR2 reads FQNEAQ (reference sequence). Between the trimmed V and J ends, which lost 6 bases and 0 bases, there was a span of 15 bases. CDR3 sequence reads: CASSPPGSLSGNTIYF. CDR3 DNA: TGTGCCAGCAGTCCACCAGGGTCACTCTCTGGAAACACCATATATTTT.

CDR3 protein: CSGETGGNYEQYF. The DNA of the CDR3 is TGCAGCGGGGAGACAGGGGGCAACTACGAGCAGTACTTC. This chain links TRBV20-1 with TRBJ2-7; 10 bases fit TRBD1. Looked up from germline, CDR1 is DFQATT and CDR2 is SNEGSKA (reference sequence). The CDR3 consists of 13 residues.

This clonotype came up many times. This chain connects TRBV29-1 to TRBJ2-7; 7 positions match TRBD2. CDR1 is SQVTM, CDR2 ANQGSEA, per germline. The CDR3 consists of 12 residues. Trimming took 5 bases from V and 6 from J; bases not matched to a gene: 7. The DNA for the CDR3 is TGCAGCGTTTTAAGGTTAGCGGGCGAGCAGTACTTC. As protein: CSVLRLAGEQYF.

This chain uses TRBV5-1 with TRBJ1-1; TRBD1 matches at 7 bases. Per germline, CDR1 SGHRS and CDR2 YFSETQ. CDR3 length equals 15 residues. The V gene end was trimmed by 0 bases and the J gene end by 13 bases; junction bases not matched to a gene: 15. The CDR3 bases are TGCGCCAGCAGCTTGGGACCGACAGGGTCCAGGTTTGGTTTCTTT. It yields the protein CASSLGPTGSRFGFF.